These 7 T cell receptor beta chains were all obtained from the same sample, sequenced in a study of control samples from healthy donors and cancer patients. Here immunoSEQ multiplex PCR was the method, and the copy in TCRdb shows in-frame clones only, minus some. Of 100,000 to 150,000 clones in the sample, roughly 90% were seen once. The sequencing input was blood. The origin of the receptors is a man aged 35-49 years in good health.

CDR3 protein: CAISELDTGPYGYTF. The CDR3 bases are TGTGCCATCAGTGAGCTCGACACCGGACCCTATGGCTACACCTTC. This chain joins TRBV10-3 and TRBJ1-2; unclear D gene. The CDR3 runs to 15 residues. V was trimmed by 2 bases and J by 4 bases, leaving 14 bases between them. CDR1 ENHRY and CDR2 SYGVKD come from the germline V gene.

The rearrangement links TRBV11-2 to TRBJ1-2; the D is unclear. The CDR3 is made up of 13 amino acids. CDR1 is SGHAT and CDR2 is FQNNGV in the germline V gene. V dropped 5 bases and J dropped 8 bases, with 15 bases sitting between them. CDR3 in DNA: TGTGCCAGCAGCCCCCGACACGAGCAGGGCTACACCTTC. Translating gives CASSPRHEQGYTF.

The V and J genes are TRBV5-4 and TRBJ1-2; no clear D. From germline, CDR1 is SGHNT and CDR2 YYREEE (reference sequence). This CDR3 spans 14 amino acids. Trimming shortened V by 3 bases and J by 8 bases, and 17 bases separated the two germline ends. As DNA, the CDR3 is TGTGCCAGCAGCTCCATGACGATTCGGGGAGGCTACACCTTC. Encoded protein: CASSSMTIRGGYTF.

The genes are TRBV5-1 and TRBJ2-7; 10 nucleotides line up with TRBD2. V lost 0 bases and J lost 2; bases outside the gene matches: 5. The CDR3 runs 16 residues. Germline V gene data show CDR1 as SGHRS and CDR2 as YFSETQ. DNA for the CDR3: TGCGCCAGCAGCTTGGCAACTAGCGGGAAACCCTACGAGCAGTACTTC. Translating it yields CASSLATSGKPYEQYF.

The V gene is TRBV7-2, the J gene TRBJ1-6; 11 bases fit TRBD1. This CDR3 has 17 residues. Germline assignment: CDR1 SGHTA and CDR2 FQGNSA. Trimming removed 2 bases from V and 3 bases from J; junction bases left unmatched: 3. The CDR3 DNA sequence: TGTGCCAGCAGCTTAACCGGGACAGGGGGCTATAATTCACCCCTCCACTTT. It encodes CASSLTGTGGYNSPLHF.

The chain combines TRBV7-2 with TRBJ1-2, with 8 bases identical to TRBD1. CDR3 length equals 14 residues. Germline CDR1 SGHTA, CDR2 FQGNSA. The ends lost 5 bases at V and 3 bases at J; junction bases unmatched: 5. CDR3 nucleotides: TGTGCCAGCAGCCCCGGACAGGGCGACTATGGCTACACCTTC. It yields the protein CASSPGQGDYGYTF.

V gene TRBV5-5 combines with J gene TRBJ2-5, with a possible D match to TRBD1 (5 bases). The CDR3 loop spans 16 amino acids. Germline loops: CDR1 SGHKS, CDR2 YYEKEE (reference sequence). Trimming cost V 5 bases and J 1 base, with 18 bases left between them. The CDR3 loop reads CASRPIQGVTQETQYF. DNA of the CDR3: TGTGCCAGCAGACCCATCCAGGGCGTCACCCAAGAGACCCAGTACTTC.